Below are 27 T cell receptor beta chains sequenced from a single sample in a study of persistence of HIV-infected CD4 T cells. Cells were stimulated with overlapping HIV-1 Gag 15-mer peptides. Sorting selected CD4+ T cells upregulating both CD40 ligand and CD69. These receptors' antigens are unknown. The immunoSEQ assay was version 4, run in survey mode. Here immunoSEQ multiplex PCR was the method, and the copy in TCRdb shows in-frame clones only, minus some. This repertoire shows under 25,000 clones, about 60% found once; its top ten account for 1.5% to 2%. Sequencing was performed on CD4+ T cells sorted from PBMCs after roughly 17-hour stimulation, taken from a patient who received antiretroviral therapy. These receptor sequences come from an adult woman with HIV who was CMV-seropositive.

This clone was detected only once. The rearrangement links TRBV6-5 to TRBJ1-1; 7 bases fit TRBD1. CDR1 and CDR2 (germline): MNHEY, SVGAGI. This CDR3 spans 15 amino acids. V lost 5 bases to trimming and J lost 4 bases; unmatched junction nucleotides: 10. The CDR3 reads CASSQRQGKGTEAFF. The CDR3 DNA follows: TGTGCCAGCAGTCAAAGACAGGGCAAGGGCACTGAAGCTTTCTTT.

This sequence joins TRBV7-3 and TRBJ1-4; a weak D match, TRBD1 (5 bases). From germline, CDR1 is SGHTA and CDR2 FQGTGA. V was cut by 0 bases and J by 5 bases, with 10 bases left in between. The CDR3 spans 15 residues. The CDR3 is CASSLTGGNNEKLFF. DNA for the CDR3: TGTGCCAGCAGCTTAACGGGGGGGAACAATGAAAAACTGTTTTTT.

The chain uses TRBV2 and TRBJ1-3; a weak D match, TRBD1 (6 bases). The germline gives CDR1 SNHLY, CDR2 FYNNEI. The CDR3 is 14 residues long. Trimming cost V 4 bases and J 8 bases, with 15 bases left between them. DNA of the CDR3: TGTGCCAGCAGTGTTTTGACAGGTTGGGACACCATATATTTT. As protein: CASSVLTGWDTIYF.

This chain uses TRBV15 with TRBJ2-1; the match to TRBD1 covers 8 bases. The V segment lost 1 base and the J segment 6 bases; nucleotides outside the gene matches: 2. The CDR3 length is 14 residues. Germline V gives CDR1 LNHNV, CDR2 YYDKDF (reference sequence). The CDR3 region has the DNA TGTGCCACCAGCAGAGGTCAGGGGGCCAATGAGCAGTTCTTC. It is translated as CATSRGQGANEQFF.

The V gene is TRBV3-1 (or the pseudogene TRBV3-2), the J gene TRBJ1-3; D is uncertain. This CDR3 comprises 15 residues. Germline CDR1 is LGHDT and CDR2 is YNNKEL (reference sequence). V dropped 5 bases and J dropped 0 bases, with 11 bases sitting between them. This chain's CDR3 is CASSSRLISGNTIYF. The CDR3 bases are TGTGCCAGCAGCTCTCGACTGATCTCTGGAAACACCATATATTTT.

The chain joins TRBV11-2 to TRBJ2-3; D gene unclear. Germline lookup yields CDR1 SGHAT and CDR2 FQNNGV. V was clipped by 4 bases and J by 0 bases, with 17 bases between them. The CDR3 is made up of 17 amino acids. In DNA, the CDR3 is TGTGCCAGCAGCTCCAGAGGCGTAGAGAGTAGCACAGATACGCAGTATTTT. Protein product: CASSSRGVESSTDTQYF.

For the CDR3, the DNA is TGTGCCAGCACCCAGGGGCTAGCGACTGGCTACACCTTC. This encodes CASTQGLATGYTF. This chain links TRBV6-6 with TRBJ1-2; TRBD1 might be the D (6 bases). V was clipped by 7 bases and J by 7 bases, with 16 bases between them. The CDR3 is made up of 13 amino acids. Germline V lookup: CDR1 MNHNY, CDR2 SVGAGI (reference sequence).

This rearrangement joins TRBV7-6 to TRBJ2-7; D gene unclear. Per germline, CDR1 SGHVS and CDR2 FNYEAQ. V lost 1 base and J 1 base, leaving 5 bases between the germline ends. The length of the CDR3 is 13 residues. The CDR3 protein is CASSLGDSYEQYF. The CDR3 region has the DNA TGTGCCAGCAGCTTAGGCGATTCCTACGAGCAGTACTTC.

The chain joins TRBV19 to TRBJ2-5, with 10 bases that match TRBD1. The CDR3 is made up of 15 amino acids. Germline CDR1 LNHDA, CDR2 SQIVND (reference sequence). The ends lost 5 bases at V and 4 bases at J; junction bases unmatched: 7. The CDR3 is CASSPGTGVIETQYF. The CDR3 region has the DNA TGTGCCAGTAGTCCAGGGACAGGGGTAATAGAGACCCAGTACTTC.

The chain carries TRBV5-1 and TRBJ1-1; the D gene is possibly TRBD1 (5 bases). Germline V gene lookup returns CDR1 SGHRS and CDR2 YFSETQ. The CDR3 has 14 amino acids. V was cut by 2 bases and J by 6 bases, with 14 bases left in between. The CDR3 DNA reads as TGCGCCAGCAGCTTAGTCAGGGAAAATGCTGAAGCTTTCTTT. Amino acid sequence: CASSLVRENAEAFF.

This chain uses TRBV6-8 with TRBJ1-1; the D is unclear. Germline values: CDR1 MNHGY, CDR2 SAAAGT. This CDR3 is built from 13 residues. Deletions cut 5 bases from V and 2 bases from J, with 9 bases between. CDR3 sequence (DNA): TGTGCCAGCAGTGTAGACTTCAACACTGAAGCTTTCTTT. It is translated as CASSVDFNTEAFF.

This CDR3 is CATSRRDRENNEQFF. The CDR3 region has the DNA TGTGCCACCAGCAGACGGGACAGGGAGAACAATGAGCAGTTCTTC. The J gene is TRBJ2-1, the V gene TRBV15, with 9 bases that match TRBD1. The V segment lost 2 bases and the J segment 5 bases; nucleotides outside the gene matches: 4. The CDR3 is made up of 15 amino acids. From germline, CDR1 is LNHNV and CDR2 YYDKDF (reference sequence).

V usage is TRBV5-1 and J usage is TRBJ2-1; 10 positions agree with TRBD2. CDR3 length: 16 amino acids. Germline CDR1 SGHRS, CDR2 YFSETQ. The V segment lost 3 bases and the J segment 4 bases; nucleotides outside the gene matches: 7. The CDR3 loop reads CASSSLTSGIYNEQFF. The CDR3 DNA reads as TGCGCCAGCAGCTCCCTAACTAGCGGGATTTACAATGAGCAGTTCTTC.

The rearrangement joins TRBV6-1 to TRBJ1-4, with D possibly being TRBD1 (5 bases). The CDR3 loop spans 15 amino acids. V was pared by 1 base and J by 8 bases, with 14 bases between. Germline V gene sequence: CDR1 MNHNS, CDR2 SASEGT. CDR3 bases: TGTGCCAGCAGTGAAGGGGGCACGCCGGGCGAAAAACTGTTTTTT. It encodes CASSEGGTPGEKLFF.

The chain uses TRBV7-9 and TRBJ1-4; unclear D gene. Trimming left V 3 bases short and J 5 bases short, with 7 bases between. This CDR3 has 13 amino acids. CDR1 SEHNR and CDR2 FQNEAQ come from the germline V gene (reference sequence). CDR3 nucleotide sequence: TGTGCCAGCAGCTTGATGGGAAATGAAAAACTGTTTTTT. This sequence encodes CASSLMGNEKLFF.

This clone came up a few times. The chain recombines TRBV19 with TRBJ1-1; the D is unclear. The CDR3 spans 13 residues. Germline lookup yields CDR1 LNHDA and CDR2 SQIVND (reference sequence). Deletions cut 7 bases from V and 1 base from J, with 10 bases between. CDR3 region: CASIGHENTEAFF. In DNA, the CDR3 is TGTGCCAGTATCGGGCATGAGAACACTGAAGCTTTCTTT.

The CDR3 sequence: CASKSGGAYEQYF. The CDR3 DNA sequence: TGTGCCAGCAAGAGCGGGGGGGCGTACGAGCAGTACTTC. The chain has TRBV2 and TRBJ2-7, with 10 bases matching TRBD2. V gave up 7 bases and J gave up 4 bases; unmatched junction bases: 4. Germline CDR1 is SNHLY and CDR2 is FYNNEI. The length of the CDR3 is 13 residues.

In regard to this clone: Different DNA sequences within this sample yield the same CDR3. The chain links TRBV6-5 to TRBJ1-4; D unresolved. CDR3 length equals 14 residues. Germline V gives CDR1 MNHEY, CDR2 SVGAGI. Trimming took 2 bases from V and 4 from J, leaving 8 bases between them. CDR3 sequence reads: CASSYGQHNEKLFF. In nucleotides, the CDR3 is TGTGCCAGCAGTTACGGGCAGCATAATGAAAAACTGTTTTTT.

The chain employs TRBV14 and TRBJ1-1; maybe TRBD1 (5 bases). V shed 6 bases and J shed 5 bases, with 22 bases lying between them. The CDR3 has 16 amino acids. From germline, CDR1 is SGHDN and CDR2 FVKESK. This CDR3 is CASSSIRGRGETEAFF. The CDR3 DNA follows: TGTGCCAGCAGTTCCATACGGGGGAGAGGAGAAACTGAAGCTTTCTTT.

V and J are TRBV7-9 and TRBJ1-2, with 8 bases fitting TRBD1. The CDR3 has 14 residues. The ends lost 0 bases at V and 6 bases at J; junction bases unmatched: 3. Germline values: CDR1 SEHNR, CDR2 FQNEAQ (reference sequence). CDR3 sequence (DNA): TGTGCCAGCAGCTTAGCGACAGGGGAGGATGGCTACACCTTC. This sequence encodes CASSLATGEDGYTF.

The rearrangement links TRBV28 to TRBJ1-5, with 8 bases lining up with TRBD1. The V gene's germline CDR1 is MDHEN and CDR2 SYDVKM. The CDR3 spans 17 residues. After removal of 5 bases from V and 0 bases from J, the junction contained 9 bases not matched to a gene. CDR3 sequence: CASSPPGTGLSNQPQHF. CDR3 in DNA: TGTGCCAGCAGTCCGCCCGGGACAGGCCTTAGCAATCAGCCCCAGCATTTT.

V gene TRBV19 combines with J gene TRBJ2-1; possibly TRBD1 for D (6 bases). The length of the CDR3 is 14 residues. Trimming cost V 5 bases and J 5 bases, with 13 bases left between them. CDR1 and CDR2 (germline): LNHDA, SQIVND (reference sequence). The CDR3 region is CASSAYTGHNEQFF. CDR3 nucleotides: TGTGCCAGTAGTGCCTACACAGGGCACAATGAGCAGTTCTTC.

The chain is built from TRBV2 and TRBJ1-5; D might be TRBD1 (5 bases). The V and J ends lost 6 bases and 1 base respectively, with 25 bases between them. The germline CDR1 and CDR2 sequences are SNHLY and FYNNEI. This CDR3 spans 19 amino acids. The CDR3 loop is CASRGTGSPTEMSNQPQHF. The CDR3, as DNA: TGTGCCAGCAGAGGGACGGGATCCCCCACGGAGATGAGCAATCAGCCCCAGCATTTT.

The gene calls are TRBV6-5 and TRBJ2-5, with D uncertain. The V and J ends lost 4 bases and 1 base respectively, with 7 bases between them. CDR3 size: 13 residues. The V gene's germline CDR1 is MNHEY and CDR2 SVGAGI. CDR3 sequence: CASSSQLQETQYF. For the CDR3, the DNA is TGTGCCAGCAGTTCTCAACTCCAAGAGACCCAGTACTTC.

V and J are TRBV10-2 and TRBJ1-6; D perhaps matches TRBD1 (6 bases). From germline, CDR1 is WSHSY and CDR2 SAAADI. This CDR3 is built from 16 residues. V gave up 8 bases and J gave up 4 bases, with 18 bases separating them. The CDR3 reads CASQSTGTIYNSPLHF. For the CDR3, the DNA is TGCGCCAGCCAATCAACCGGGACAATTTATAATTCACCCCTCCACTTT.

The V and J genes are TRBV30 and TRBJ1-2; D may be TRBD1 (6 bases). V was cut by 4 bases and J by 0 bases, with 12 bases left in between. The CDR3 runs 14 residues. CDR1 is GTSNPN and CDR2 is SVGIG in the germline V gene (reference sequence). In DNA form, the CDR3 reads TGTGCCTGGAAGGGGGACGGAACTAACTATGGCTACACCTTC. It yields the protein CAWKGDGTNYGYTF. The entire variable domain, with the rest obtained from reference TRBV30 and TRBJ1-2, is as follows: SQTIHQWPATLVQPVGSPLSLECTVEGTSNPNLYWYRQAAGRGLQLLFYSVGIGQISSEVPQNLSASRPQDRQFILSSKKLLLSDSGFYLCAWKGDGTNYGYTFGSGTRLTVV.

CDR3: CASSYRADNEQFF. CDR3 coding DNA: TGTGCCAGCAGTTACCGCGCGGACAATGAGCAGTTCTTC. This chain links TRBV6-2 or TRBV6-3 with TRBJ2-1; D not certain. Trimming left V 2 bases short and J 5 bases short, with 7 bases between. The germline V gene encodes CDR1 MNHEY and CDR2 SVGEGT. CDR3 size: 13 residues.